This T cell receptor (beta chain) is from a study of T cell repertoires in cytomegalovirus infection. This clonotype appeared a few times. Its antigen remains unidentified. Study results and caveats: Identification of carriers of CMV plus the relevant HLA was performed using cumulative public TCR beta family frequency.

Between the trimmed V and J ends, which lost 8 bases and 1 base, there was a span of 18 bases. Germline V gene sequence: CDR1 WSHSY, CDR2 SAAADI. This CDR3 has 15 residues. MiXCR was run by TCRdb on the reads, yielding one entry per CDR3 protein. The sample yields roughly 120,000 distinct CDR3 sequences, about 32% seen once. The V call is TRBV10-2, the J call TRBJ2-7, with a weak D call TRBD2 (6 bases). The sequenced sample was CD8+ T cells from cultured PBMCs, obtained from culture after CMV antigen stimulation. The receptor comes from a human donor in good health (CMV status not recorded). Some clones in this sample may be carry-over from other donors' samples. DNA for the CDR3: TGCGCCAGCTTAGAGGCGGGGCGGAGGTCCTACGAGCAGTACTTC. Translated, it gives CASLEAGRRSYEQYF.